This note documents a single T cell receptor (beta chain) sequence. This specimen comes from a study of Ad26.COV2.S vaccination and SARS-CoV-2 variants. As to treatment: roughly 20 received Ad26.COV2.S at low or high dose, single or two shots; 5 received placebo; per-sample allocation not given. Specimen acquisition occurred on day 63 following the initial vaccine or placebo injection. TCRdb's table, derived via immunoSEQ multiplex PCR, lists solely in-frame clones and lacks some. The table shows some 520,000 clones, with 70% to 90% occurring only once. V was pared by 2 bases and J by 3 bases, with 9 bases between. There are 14 residues in the CDR3. In germline, CDR1 is MGHRA, CDR2 YSYEKL.

The receptor was isolated from a person between 18 and 59 years old who received the Ad26.COV2.S COVID-19 vaccine or a placebo. The J gene is TRBJ2-3, the V gene TRBV4-1; D unclear. This specimen was peripheral blood, taken in a trial of Ad26.COV2.S vaccine versus placebo. The CDR3 nucleotides read TGCGCCAGCAGCCAACGCCCGGCAACAGATACGCAGTATTTT. Its translation: CASSQRPATDTQYF.